This T cell receptor beta chain was identified in a study of PD-L1 blockade in urothelial cancer. Whole-study context: Male sex and bladder-origin urothelial cancer characterized about 85% of the 29 patients. The number of prior chemotherapy regimens per patient was 0 to 3. T cell content in blood samples showed a median of 141,255.

Stated time point: peripheral blood 6 weeks after treatment start. Germline V CDR1 and CDR2: SEHNR, FQNEAQ (reference sequence). V lost 5 bases to trimming and J lost 3 bases; unmatched junction nucleotides: 14. The CDR3 runs to 17 residues. The method was immunoSEQ multiplex PCR; TCRdb's version includes in-frame clones alone and lacks a portion of them. This table holds approximately 30,000 clones, roughly nine tenths found once. The receptor's source is a man older than 75 with urothelial cancer. The sample was PBMCs, taken around atezolizumab (anti-PD-L1) treatment. The chain combines TRBV7-9 with TRBJ2-3; TRBD2 matches 7 bases. The CDR3 sequence: CASSPGPPREKTDTQYF. The CDR3 DNA sequence: TGTGCCAGCAGCCCAGGGCCCCCGCGGGAGAAAACAGATACGCAGTATTTT.